Following are 20 T cell receptor beta chains from one sample sequenced in a study of shared clonotypes between healthy human individuals. Profiling relied on immunoSEQ multiplex PCR, and the TCRdb table lists in-frame clones only, not all of them. The sample carries more than 2 million clones, roughly 93% recorded once. Naive CD8 cells comprised CD45RO-negative, CCR7-positively selected cells, excluding terminally differentiated effector memory CD45RA+ cells. The sample consisted of naive CD8+ T cells from PBMCs. These receptors all come from a man younger than 35 in good health. Some clones in this sample may be carry-over from other donors' samples.

The CDR3 spells CASSFPYSYKAAEEQYF. The CDR3 coding sequence is TGTGCCAGCAGCTTCCCCTATTCGTACAAGGCGGCGGAGGAGCAGTACTTC. The chain couples TRBV11-2 to TRBJ2-7; D unresolved. The CDR3 spans 17 residues. V was pared by 3 bases and J by 7 bases, with 25 bases between. The germline V gene has CDR1 SGHAT and CDR2 FQNNGV.

The rearrangement joins TRBV5-6 to TRBJ1-5; no clear D. The CDR3 is made up of 16 amino acids. CDR1 and CDR2 from the germline V gene are SGHDT and YYEEEE. Trimming pared 4 bases from V and 0 bases from J, leaving 14 bases between. This CDR3 reads CASSAWALYSNQPQHF. CDR3 sequence (DNA): TGTGCCAGCAGCGCCTGGGCCCTTTATAGCAATCAGCCCCAGCATTTT.

V and J are TRBV29-1 and TRBJ2-1; 7 positions agree with TRBD2. Trimming took 7 bases from V and 2 from J; bases not matched to a gene: 17. CDR1 SQVTM and CDR2 ANQGSEA come from the germline V gene. The CDR3 runs 17 residues. The CDR3 bases are TGCAGCGCCCAGCTCGCGCTAGCGGAAACTACCTACAATGAGCAGTTCTTC. Encoded protein: CSAQLALAETTYNEQFF.

The chain links TRBV13 to TRBJ2-5; TRBD1 is a possible D gene (6 bases). Per germline, CDR1 PRHDT and CDR2 FYEKMQ (reference sequence). The CDR3 sequence is 11 residues long. V was pared by 5 bases and J by 5 bases, with 6 bases between. CDR3 nucleotides: TGTGCCAGCAGCAGGGGGGAGACCCAGTACTTC. It encodes CASSRGETQYF. Looking up the rest from reference TRBV13 and TRBJ2-5 gives the full variable domain: AAGVIQSPRHLIKEKRETATLKCYPIPRHDTVYWYQQGPGQDPQFLISFYEKMQSDKGSIPDRFSAQQFSDYHSELNMSSLELGDSALYFCASSRGETQYFGPGTRLLVL.

The chain carries TRBV27 and TRBJ1-1; D is ambiguous. The germline gives CDR1 MNHEY, CDR2 SMNVEV (reference sequence). The CDR3 runs 14 residues. V was cut by 3 bases and J by 4 bases, with 12 bases left in between. CDR3 bases: TGTGCCAGCAGTTTTGTCGGGAAGAGCACTGAAGCTTTCTTT. Protein sequence: CASSFVGKSTEAFF.

This chain uses TRBV10-2 with TRBJ1-3; D unresolved. Trimming shortened V by 6 bases and J by 0 bases, and 12 bases separated the two germline ends. The germline V gene has CDR1 WSHSY and CDR2 SAAADI. This CDR3 comprises 15 residues. The CDR3 region has the DNA TGCGCCAGCAGGGGAGGACCGTTCTCTGGAAACACCATATATTTT. Protein product: CASRGGPFSGNTIYF.

The chain joins TRBV28 to TRBJ1-6; unclear D gene. Per the germline V gene, CDR1 is MDHEN and CDR2 is SYDVKM. The CDR3 totals 16 residues. Between the trimmed V and J ends, which lost 8 bases and 1 base, there was a span of 15 bases. The CDR3 region is CASGKQNWSYNSPLHF. The CDR3, as DNA: TGTGCCAGCGGGAAACAGAATTGGTCCTATAATTCACCCCTCCACTTT. The full variable domain, its missing parts supplied by reference TRBV28 and TRBJ1-6, is DVKVTQSSRYLVKRTGEKVFLECVQDMDHENMFWYRQDPGLGLRLIYFSYDVKMKEKGDIPEGYSVSREKKERFSLILESASTNQTSMYLCASGKQNWSYNSPLHFGNGTRLTVT.

This chain uses TRBV7-9 with TRBJ2-1; TRBD2 matches 12 bases. The CDR3 is made up of 13 amino acids. The J segment lost 16 bases and the V segment lost 6 bases, leaving 10 bases of the junction unmatched. From germline, CDR1 is SEHNR and CDR2 FQNEAQ (reference sequence). CDR3 protein: CASRRLAGEEEFF. CDR3 DNA sequence: TGTGCCAGCAGGAGACTAGCGGGAGAAGAAGAATTCTTC.

The rearrangement joins TRBV28 to TRBJ1-1; 8 bases align to TRBD1. Germline assignment: CDR1 MDHEN and CDR2 SYDVKM. The CDR3 is 15 amino acids. J was trimmed by 1 base and V by 5 bases; bases with no gene match: 6. The CDR3 sequence: CASSGYRGTNTEAFF. The CDR3 coding sequence is TGTGCCAGCAGTGGGTACAGGGGGACGAACACTGAAGCTTTCTTT.

With regard to this clone: The same CDR3 arises from other DNA sequences in this sample as well. The chain uses TRBV30 and TRBJ1-1; D is unclear. The CDR3 consists of 12 residues. Germline assignment: CDR1 GTSNPN and CDR2 SVGIG (reference sequence). V was trimmed by 3 bases and J by 0 bases, leaving 5 bases between them. CDR3 DNA sequence: TGTGCCTGGAGCCCGATGAACACTGAAGCTTTCTTT. It codes for CAWSPMNTEAFF.

This CDR3 is CASSLGKGGETQYF. The DNA for the CDR3 is TGTGCCAGCAGCTTAGGTAAAGGCGGAGAGACCCAGTACTTC. The V call is TRBV7-7, the J call TRBJ2-5; D is uncertain. The germline V gene encodes CDR1 SSHAT and CDR2 FNYEAQ (reference sequence). Trimming removed 1 base at V and 4 bases at J, with 10 bases between. The CDR3 has 14 amino acids.

J is TRBJ2-1 and V is TRBV5-4; D ambiguous. In germline, CDR1 is SGHNT, CDR2 YYREEE (reference sequence). The CDR3 extends over 15 amino acids. The V end was cut by 4 bases, the J end by 1 base, with 12 bases between. Here the CDR3 reads CASSPAIVSYNEQFF. The CDR3 DNA reads TGTGCCAGCAGCCCGGCAATCGTGTCCTACAATGAGCAGTTCTTC. The full variable domain, its missing parts supplied by reference TRBV5-4 and TRBJ2-1, is ETGVTQSPTHLIKTRGQQVTLRCSSQSGHNTVSWYQQALGQGPQFIFQYYREEENGRGNFPPRFSGLQFPNYSSELNVNALELDDSALYLCASSPAIVSYNEQFFGPGTRLTVL.

The chain recombines TRBV21-1 with TRBJ1-1; the table's D gene call, TRBD1, was not cross checked with the DNA. TRBV21-1 is tagged as a pseudogene. The CDR3 covers 16 residues. The CDR3 DNA follows: TGTGCCAGCTGCCACAGGGGGCTCTTTAGGAACACTGAAGCTTTCTTT. Residues: CASCHRGLFRNTEAFF.

The V and J genes are TRBV11-2 and TRBJ2-3; D not certain. CDR1 SGHAT and CDR2 FQNNGV come from the germline V gene. Between the trimmed V and J ends, which lost 2 bases and 1 base, there was a span of 7 bases. The CDR3 length is 14 residues. CDR3 bases: TGTGCCAGCAGCTTAAATTTAGGCACAGATACGCAGTATTTT. Protein sequence: CASSLNLGTDTQYF.

The V gene is TRBV2, the J gene TRBJ2-1, with 11 bases identical to TRBD2. The CDR3 covers 17 residues. Trimming cost V 2 bases and J 6 bases; bases outside gene matches: 9. Looked up from germline, CDR1 is SNHLY and CDR2 is FYNNEI. The CDR3 here is CASSESLAGEGGNEQFF. In nucleotides, the CDR3 is TGTGCCAGCAGTGAATCACTAGCGGGAGAGGGGGGCAATGAGCAGTTCTTC.

The rearrangement uses TRBV6-6 and TRBJ2-2, with TRBD1 as a possible D gene (6 bases). The CDR3 loop spans 14 amino acids. Trimming cost V 6 bases and J 5 bases, with 13 bases left between them. Germline V gene sequence: CDR1 MNHNY, CDR2 SVGAGI (reference sequence). The CDR3 loop reads CASRPRGETGELFF. DNA of the CDR3: TGTGCCAGCAGGCCCAGGGGCGAAACCGGGGAGCTGTTTTTT.

Concerning this clone itself: The same CDR3 can be traced to other DNA sequences in this sample. The rearrangement joins TRBV28 to TRBJ2-5; perhaps TRBD2 as D (6 bases). The germline V gene has CDR1 MDHEN and CDR2 SYDVKM. This CDR3 comprises 15 residues. V was cut by 2 bases and J by 2 bases, with 12 bases left in between. CDR3 sequence reads: CASSLLAGGQETQYF. The CDR3 DNA reads as TGTGCCAGCAGTTTACTCGCCGGGGGACAAGAGACCCAGTACTTC.

The rearrangement links TRBV9 to TRBJ1-5, with 8 positions matching TRBD1. The germline V gene encodes CDR1 SGDLS and CDR2 YYNGEE. This CDR3 contains 14 residues. V gave up 3 bases and J gave up 8 bases; unmatched junction bases: 7. The CDR3: CASSGTGSKEPQHF. The CDR3 DNA reads TGTGCCAGCAGCGGGACAGGGAGTAAGGAGCCCCAGCATTTT.

This sequence joins TRBV29-1 and TRBJ2-3, with 7 bases matching TRBD2. CDR3 length: 15 amino acids. CDR1 and CDR2 (germline): SQVTM, ANQGSEA. V lost 4 bases, J lost 2 bases, and 9 bases stayed unmatched. The CDR3: CSVVGTSEYTDTQYF. In DNA, the CDR3 is TGCAGCGTTGTAGGTACTAGCGAATACACAGATACGCAGTATTTT.

In DNA, the CDR3 is TGTGCCAGCAGTTTATCGGACTCCAGGGATGAGCAGTTCTTC. Residues: CASSLSDSRDEQFF. This chain connects TRBV27 to TRBJ2-1; either TRBD1 or TRBD2 may supply D (5 bases each). The CDR3 spans 14 residues. V gave up 0 bases and J gave up 8 bases, with 11 bases separating them. Germline CDR1 reads MNHEY; CDR2 reads SMNVEV (reference sequence).